The 21 T cell receptor beta chains below were found in one sample sequenced in a study of identical twins. TCRdb analysed the 5' RACE reads with MiXCR anew, one entry per CDR3 protein. This table holds roughly 1,500,000 distinct CDR3 sequences, about 30% found once. Sample: cord blood. The source is a newborn girl in good health.

This clonotype was seen more than once but under ten times. V and J are TRBV20-1 and TRBJ2-1; 10 nucleotides agree with TRBD2. The CDR3 contains 16 residues. Germline CDR1 reads DFQATT; CDR2 reads SNEGSKA (reference sequence). J was trimmed by 5 bases and V by 3 bases; bases with no gene match: 10. DNA for the CDR3: TGCAGTGCTAGTAATCCCCTAGCGGGGGCACACAATGAGCAGTTCTTC. Translating gives CSASNPLAGAHNEQFF.

This clonotype has more than one count but fewer than ten. The chain has TRBV19 and TRBJ1-2; D remains unclear. CDR1 and CDR2 (germline): LNHDA, SQIVND (reference sequence). Trimming shortened V by 1 base and J by 1 base, and 7 bases separated the two germline ends. The CDR3 is 14 amino acids. CDR3: CASSIGQNNYGYTF. The CDR3 DNA sequence: TGTGCCAGTAGTATAGGACAAAATAACTATGGCTACACCTTC.

V usage is TRBV29-1 and J usage is TRBJ1-4, with a tentative D call TRBD1 (5 bases). CDR3 length: 13 residues. Germline loops: CDR1 SQVTM, CDR2 ANQGSEA. The CDR3 DNA reads TGCAGTGGGCGCGGAGGGGCTAATGAAAAACTGTTTTTT. This gives the protein CSGRGGANEKLFF.

This clonotype has more than one count but fewer than ten. The rearrangement joins TRBV6-2 or TRBV6-3 to TRBJ2-7; 10 bases agree with TRBD2. Germline trimming cut 4 bases from V and 2 bases from J; bases unmatched to any gene: 11. Germline CDR1 is MNHEY and CDR2 is SVGEGT. This CDR3 spans 17 amino acids. CDR3 DNA: TGTGCCAGCAGTTTCCGGACTAGCGGAGAGGAGACCTACGAGCAGTACTTC. Translated: CASSFRTSGEETYEQYF.

The V call is TRBV28, the J call TRBJ1-4; 9 nucleotides line up with TRBD1. Unmatched junction bases numbered 11, after V lost 5 bases and J lost 10 bases. CDR3 length: 15 amino acids. The germline CDR1 and CDR2 sequences are MDHEN and SYDVKM. CDR3 residues: CASSITGTGYLKLFF. The CDR3 DNA reads as TGTGCCAGCAGTATCACCGGGACAGGGTATCTAAAACTGTTTTTT.

The V call is TRBV20-1, the J call TRBJ2-1, with 9 bases that match TRBD2. J lost 3 bases, V lost 6 bases, and 15 bases had no gene match. CDR1 is DFQATT, CDR2 SNEGSKA, per germline (reference sequence). The CDR3 spans 17 residues. The CDR3 nucleotides read TGCAGTGCCCCCAGGGGCGGGGGGGCTAAAATCTACAATGAGCAGTTCTTC. Translation gives CSAPRGGGAKIYNEQFF.

This clonotype was observed at least ten times. This chain's CDR3 is CATSAGNYGYTF. The CDR3 DNA sequence: TGTGCCACCAGTGCCGGGAACTATGGCTACACCTTC. V gene TRBV24-1 combines with J gene TRBJ1-2; no firm D call. The CDR3 extends over 12 amino acids. The ends were cut back, 5 bases at V and 2 bases at J, with 5 bases in the middle. Germline V CDR1 and CDR2: KGHDR, SFDVKD.

The rearrangement joins TRBV3-1 to TRBJ2-3; 9 nucleotides agree with TRBD2. The CDR3 has 16 amino acids. CDR1 and CDR2 (germline): LGHDT, YNNKEL (reference sequence). V shed 5 bases, J shed 1 base, and the junction held 7 bases outside the gene matches. In DNA, the CDR3 is TGTGCCAGCAGCGAGGACGAGCGGGAGGGCACAGATACGCAGTATTTT. This codes for CASSEDEREGTDTQYF.

This clonotype turned up a few times. The chain couples TRBV4-2 to TRBJ2-7; 7 bases map to TRBD1. The CDR3 has 14 residues. The V gene end was trimmed by 5 bases and the J gene end by 5 bases; junction bases not matched to a gene: 9. Germline values: CDR1 LGHNA, CDR2 YNFKEQ. The CDR3 DNA reads TGTGCCAGCAGCTCCCGACAGGGTAACAACGAGCAGTACTTC. It translates to CASSSRQGNNEQYF.

This clonotype was counted only a few times. This sequence joins TRBV5-8 and TRBJ1-2; a weak D match, TRBD1 (5 bases). The CDR3 runs to 15 residues. The germline V and J ends were trimmed by 4 bases and 0 bases, with 13 bases remaining between them. CDR1 and CDR2 from the germline V gene are SGHTS and YDEGEE. CDR3 bases: TGTGCCAGCAGCCCCTGGACAACCCCTAACTATGGCTACACCTTC. Translating it yields CASSPWTTPNYGYTF.

The rearrangement joins TRBV11-1 to TRBJ2-7, with D possibly being TRBD1 (5 bases). V lost 4 bases to trimming and J lost 7 bases, with 17 bases between them. Germline CDR1 and CDR2: SGHAT and FQDESV (reference sequence). CDR3 length: 14 residues. CDR3 sequence (DNA): TGTGCCAGCAGCTCGTATAGGACATTCGGGGAGCAGTACTTC. Encoded protein: CASSSYRTFGEQYF.

This clonotype was seen a few times. The genes are TRBV5-1 and TRBJ2-4, with TRBD1 matching over 12 bases. The DNA end lines up better with TRBJ2-7; the J call may be wrong. The germline gives CDR1 SGHRS, CDR2 YFSETQ. This CDR3 has 14 amino acids. CDR3 bases: TGCGCCAGCAGCCCGGGACAGGGGGCCCACGAGCAGTACTTC. This gives the protein CASSPGQGAHEQYF.

This clonotype was recorded many times. CDR3 nucleotide sequence: TGTGCCAGCAGTGATCCTGGGACAGGTTCGGAGGGCTACACCTTC. Translated: CASSDPGTGSEGYTF. J is TRBJ1-2 and V is TRBV25-1, with 8 bases matching TRBD1. The trim removed 3 bases at V and 8 bases at J, leaving 11 bases unmatched. Germline V gene sequence: CDR1 MGHDK, CDR2 SYGVNS. The CDR3 has 15 residues.

This clonotype was found a few times. The V and J genes are TRBV30 and TRBJ2-7; the D gene is possibly TRBD1 (6 bases). Trimming pared 5 bases from V and 0 bases from J, leaving 8 bases between. CDR1 is GTSNPN and CDR2 is SVGIG in the germline V gene (reference sequence). This CDR3 comprises 12 residues. CDR3 sequence (DNA): TGTGCCTGGGGACAGAGCTCCTACGAGCAGTACTTC. Protein product: CAWGQSSYEQYF.

There are many counts of this clonotype. Germline is not matched at one junction end, which may reflect a read error. The V call is TRBV7-2, the J call TRBJ2-7; D uncertain. From germline, CDR1 is SGHTA and CDR2 FQGNSA. The CDR3 runs to 12 residues. CDR3 amino acids: CASSLVGLEQYF. The CDR3 bases are TGCGCCAGCAGCTTGGTCGGCCTCGAGCAGTACTTC.

Points on this clonotype: This may be a read error, as it is one base from a much larger clone. The chain has TRBV27 and TRBJ2-1; possibly TRBD1 for D (5 bases). Gene TRBJ2-7 matches the end of the DNA better, so the J call may be wrong. The germline CDR1 and CDR2 sequences are MNHEY and SMNVEV (reference sequence). The CDR3 spans 14 residues. This CDR3 is CASSEDSTYNEQYF. CDR3 nucleotide sequence: TGTGCCAGCAGTGAAGACAGCACCTACAATGAGCAGTACTTC.

This clonotype has only one observation. The chain couples TRBV20-1 to TRBJ2-7; 9 positions agree with TRBD2. V lost 5 bases, J lost 4 bases, and 12 bases stayed unmatched. This CDR3 contains 15 residues. The germline V gene encodes CDR1 DFQATT and CDR2 SNEGSKA (reference sequence). The CDR3 protein is CSAEGTSWGVYEQYF. The CDR3 DNA is TGCAGTGCTGAAGGGACTAGCTGGGGGGTTTACGAGCAGTACTTC.

This clonotype turned up a few times. The gene calls are TRBV28 and TRBJ1-2, with 7 bases aligning to TRBD1. This CDR3 is built from 16 residues. After removal of 4 bases from V and 0 bases from J, the junction contained 8 bases not matched to a gene. Germline CDR1 and CDR2: MDHEN and SYDVKM. This CDR3 is CASSSAGGTANYGYTF. The DNA for the CDR3 is TGTGCCAGCAGTTCCGCCGGCGGGACAGCTAACTATGGCTACACCTTC.

The CDR3 spells CASSQGWFSTAAGNEQFF. CDR3 DNA sequence: TGCGCCAGCAGCCAAGGATGGTTTTCGACAGCCGCCGGCAATGAGCAGTTCTTC. V gene TRBV4-1 combines with J gene TRBJ2-1, with D maybe TRBD1 (5 bases). V was shortened by 1 base and J by 6 bases, with 22 bases between the two germline ends. Germline V gene lookup returns CDR1 MGHRA and CDR2 YSYEKL. The CDR3 is 18 residues long.

This rearrangement joins TRBV6-1 to TRBJ2-1; TRBD2 matches at 8 bases. The ends lost 4 bases at V and 6 bases at J; junction bases unmatched: 2. CDR3 length: 13 residues. Germline V gene data show CDR1 as MNHNS and CDR2 as SASEGT. CDR3 DNA: TGTGCCAGCAGTGTAGCGGGACCCAATGAGCAGTTCTTC. As protein: CASSVAGPNEQFF.

This clonotype has only a few counts. The chain employs TRBV9 and TRBJ2-1, with D perhaps matching TRBD2 (6 bases). The CDR3 length is 16 residues. The V gene's germline CDR1 is SGDLS and CDR2 YYNGEE. The V and J ends lost 0 bases and 2 bases respectively, with 12 bases between them. Written as DNA, the CDR3 is TGTGCCAGCAGCGTAGGGTGGCGGGGTACCTACAATGAGCAGTTCTTC. Translated: CASSVGWRGTYNEQFF.